A single sample is the source of the 23 T cell receptor beta chains below, sequenced in a study of cytomegalovirus exposure and HLA in healthy donors. PCR was performed using 60 Vbeta and 13 Jbeta primers. The method was immunoSEQ multiplex PCR; TCRdb's version includes in-frame clones alone and lacks a portion of them. Recorded here are around 52,000 clones; the top ten clones represent approximately 9.9%. The sample taken for sequencing was PBMCs. Source of these receptors: a woman aged 50 to 60 in good health and CMV-seropositive.

This chain connects TRBV7-2 to TRBJ1-2; perhaps TRBD1 as D (6 bases). The CDR3 has 17 residues. CDR1 is SGHTA, CDR2 FQGNSA, per germline. V gave up 3 bases and J gave up 5 bases, with 22 bases separating them. In nucleotides, the CDR3 is TGTGCCAGCAGCTTGGTCCCCCGGGACAAAGTCGGATATGGCTACACCTTC. The encoded protein is CASSLVPRDKVGYGYTF. The complete variable domain, with remaining parts taken from reference TRBV7-2 and TRBJ1-2, reads GAGVSQSPSNKVTEKGKDVELRCDPISGHTALYWYRQSLGQGLEFLIYFQGNSAPDKSGLPSDRFSAERTGGSVSTLTIQRTQQEDSAVYLCASSLVPRDKVGYGYTFGSGTRLTVV.

The chain joins TRBV6-4 to TRBJ2-5, with unresolved D. V gave up 8 bases and J gave up 5 bases, with 18 bases separating them. This CDR3 has 14 amino acids. Germline values: CDR1 MRHNA, CDR2 SNTAGT. The CDR3 DNA is TGTGCCAGCCCCCCCGACTTATCTTACGAGACCCAGTACTTC. Translated, it gives CASPPDLSYETQYF.

The CDR3 is CASSPWTGDGYTF. CDR3 DNA: TGTGCCAGTAGTCCATGGACAGGGGATGGCTACACCTTC. The chain carries TRBV19 and TRBJ1-2, with 9 nucleotides matching TRBD1. Trimming removed 5 bases from V and 6 bases from J; junction bases left unmatched: 4. Germline CDR1 and CDR2: LNHDA and SQIVND (reference sequence). CDR3 length equals 13 residues.

The J gene is TRBJ1-6, the V gene TRBV29-1; D is undetermined. Germline V CDR1 and CDR2: SQVTM, ANQGSEA. The CDR3 is 14 residues long. The V and J ends lost 5 bases and 7 bases respectively, with 15 bases between them. This chain's CDR3 is CSVREGRGNSPLHF. The CDR3 DNA reads TGCAGCGTTCGCGAGGGCCGGGGAAATTCACCCCTCCACTTT.

V is TRBV7-9 and J is TRBJ2-7; TRBD2 is a possible D gene (6 bases). Germline V CDR1 and CDR2: SEHNR, FQNEAQ (reference sequence). This CDR3 comprises 12 residues. The V and J ends lost 7 bases and 7 bases respectively, with 14 bases between them. The CDR3: CASTPGGGEQYF. The CDR3 region has the DNA TGTGCCAGCACCCCCGGGGGAGGAGAGCAGTACTTC.

J is TRBJ1-2 and V is TRBV25-1; 11 nucleotides agree with TRBD1. Germline V gene sequence: CDR1 MGHDK, CDR2 SYGVNS. The CDR3 sequence is 14 residues long. The V and J ends lost 4 bases and 7 bases, in that order; junction bases with no gene match: 5. CDR3 loop: CASSGDRGMSGYTF. CDR3 DNA: TGTGCCAGCAGTGGGGACAGGGGGATGAGTGGCTACACCTTC.

The rearrangement joins TRBV18 to TRBJ2-7, with D possibly being TRBD1 (6 bases). Trimming stripped 1 base from V and 2 bases from J, with 9 bases between. The germline CDR1 and CDR2 sequences are KGHSH and LQKENI. This CDR3 has 14 amino acids. CDR3 loop: CASSPRDRTYEQYF. The CDR3 region has the DNA TGTGCCAGCTCACCACGAGACAGGACCTACGAGCAGTACTTC.

The chain uses TRBV4-1 and TRBJ2-7; tentative D call: TRBD1 (5 bases). Trimming took 1 base from V and 5 from J, leaving 12 bases between them. The CDR3 has 14 amino acids. Germline CDR1 MGHRA, CDR2 YSYEKL. DNA of the CDR3: TGCGCCAGCAGCCAAGGGCAGGGAATCGACGAGCAGTACTTC. As protein: CASSQGQGIDEQYF.

The chain is built from TRBV6-7 and TRBJ1-2; perhaps TRBD1 as D (6 bases). TRBV6-7 is marked as an open reading frame, function uncertain. Trimming left V 5 bases short and J 8 bases short, with 27 bases between. The CDR3 sequence is 17 residues long. CDR3 DNA sequence: TGTGCCAGCAGTCCCATCCGCTTCCGGGACACTGTATGGGGCTACACCTTC. Protein product: CASSPIRFRDTVWGYTF.

This sequence joins TRBV6-5 and TRBJ2-2, with a weak D call TRBD1 (6 bases). Deletions cut 5 bases from V and 6 bases from J, with 16 bases between. CDR3 length: 15 amino acids. Germline values: CDR1 MNHEY, CDR2 SVGAGI. The CDR3 here is CASSGTWGRAGELFF. DNA for the CDR3: TGTGCCAGCAGTGGTACGTGGGGGCGAGCCGGGGAGCTGTTTTTT.

The chain carries TRBV6-6 and TRBJ1-2; 7 bases are shared with TRBD1. The CDR3 length is 15 residues. Germline V gene lookup returns CDR1 MNHNY and CDR2 SVGAGI (reference sequence). Losses at the gene ends were 5 bases for V and 3 bases for J; bases not matched to a gene: 9. The CDR3 reads CASSDTGAGDYGYTF. Here the CDR3 DNA reads TGTGCCAGCAGTGACACAGGGGCGGGTGACTATGGCTACACCTTC.

The J gene is TRBJ2-7, the V gene TRBV10-3; 9 bases line up with TRBD2. This CDR3 is 14 amino acids long. Unmatched junction bases numbered 8, after V lost 4 bases and J lost 7 bases. Germline-derived CDR1 and CDR2 are ENHRY and SYGVKD. The CDR3 loop is CAISGGGAVGEQYF. The CDR3 nucleotides read TGTGCCATCAGTGGCGGGGGGGCCGTCGGGGAGCAGTACTTC.

In nucleotides, the CDR3 is TGTGCCAGCAGCTTGGGGGACAAAAGGAGTCAGCCCCAGCATTTT. As protein: CASSLGDKRSQPQHF. V is TRBV5-6 and J is TRBJ1-5; D perhaps matches TRBD1 (6 bases). This CDR3 has 15 residues. CDR1 and CDR2 (germline): SGHDT, YYEEEE. Trimming took 0 bases from V and 6 from J, leaving 13 bases between them.

The rearrangement links TRBV18 to TRBJ1-1; D not resolved. V lost 2 bases, J lost 7 bases, and 8 bases lay in between. The CDR3 contains 12 residues. Germline CDR1 KGHSH, CDR2 LQKENI. The CDR3 sequence is CASSPLEGEAFF. Written as DNA, the CDR3 is TGTGCCAGCTCACCATTGGAGGGTGAAGCTTTCTTT.

The chain has TRBV6-5 and TRBJ2-4, with 7 bases matching TRBD2. The CDR3 contains 15 residues. With 4 bases clipped from V and 9 bases from J, the junction kept 12 bases outside the gene matches. Germline CDR1 reads MNHEY; CDR2 reads SVGAGI. In nucleotides, the CDR3 is TGTGCCAGCAGTTCCCCAAGGACTAGTTATTCCATTCAGTACTTC. The encoded protein is CASSSPRTSYSIQYF.

The rearrangement uses TRBV18 and TRBJ2-3; possibly TRBD2 for D (5 bases). CDR3 length: 15 amino acids. Germline V gene data show CDR1 as KGHSH and CDR2 as LQKENI. V lost 4 bases, J lost 2 bases, and 13 bases lay in between. The CDR3 nucleotides read TGTGCCAGCTCACTCCGGACGGGGAACACAGATACGCAGTATTTT. Encoded protein: CASSLRTGNTDTQYF.

The J gene is TRBJ1-1, the V gene TRBV5-6, with D unresolved. V lost 3 bases and J lost 5, with 11 bases in between. Looked up from germline, CDR1 is SGHDT and CDR2 is YYEEEE. There are 13 residues in the CDR3. CDR3 in DNA: TGTGCCAGCAGCTCAGGATCGGGGACTGAAGCTTTCTTT. Translating it yields CASSSGSGTEAFF.

The chain is built from TRBV18 and TRBJ2-2, with 12 bases aligning to TRBD2. The CDR3 covers 15 residues. Germline V lookup: CDR1 KGHSH, CDR2 LQKENI. The ends lost 6 bases at V and 7 bases at J; junction bases unmatched: 6. This chain's CDR3 is CASSRTSGNGGELFF. CDR3 DNA sequence: TGTGCCAGCTCCCGGACTAGCGGGAATGGCGGGGAGCTGTTTTTT.

V gene TRBV28 combines with J gene TRBJ2-7; TRBD1 might be the D (6 bases). The germline V and J ends were trimmed by 3 bases and 6 bases, with 12 bases remaining between them. Germline V gene lookup returns CDR1 MDHEN and CDR2 SYDVKM. CDR3 size: 13 residues. The CDR3 nucleotides read TGTGCCAGCAGTTTCCCAGGGGAAGTCGAGCAGTACTTC. Its protein is CASSFPGEVEQYF.

This chain links TRBV18 with TRBJ2-4, with unresolved D. Germline CDR1 KGHSH, CDR2 LQKENI. The CDR3 totals 14 residues. The V end was cut by 4 bases, the J end by 2 bases, with 9 bases between. The CDR3 sequence is CASSLDTPKNIQYF. CDR3 nucleotides: TGTGCCAGCTCACTAGACACTCCCAAAAACATTCAGTACTTC.

The chain links TRBV9 to TRBJ1-2; the D gene is possibly TRBD1 (6 bases). Germline CDR1 SGDLS, CDR2 YYNGEE. The CDR3 runs 14 residues. V was shortened by 0 bases and J by 8 bases, with 14 bases between the two germline ends. Written as DNA, the CDR3 is TGTGCCAGCAGCGTAGAGGGCAGGGGCGGCGGCTACACCTTC. Its protein is CASSVEGRGGGYTF. The full variable domain, rest sourced from reference TRBV9 and TRBJ1-2, is DSGVTQTPKHLITATGQRVTLRCSPRSGDLSVYWYQQSLDQGLQFLIQYYNGEERAKGNILERFSAQQFPDLHSELNLSSLELGDSALYFCASSVEGRGGGYTFGSGTRLTVV.

The chain carries TRBV6-5 and TRBJ2-7, with 9 bases identical to TRBD1. The CDR3 length is 14 residues. Per germline, CDR1 MNHEY and CDR2 SVGAGI. The trim removed 6 bases at V and 3 bases at J, leaving 6 bases unmatched. CDR3 nucleotide sequence: TGTGCCAGCAGGTCACTGGGACAGGGCTACGAGCAGTACTTC. Its translation: CASRSLGQGYEQYF.

The V call is TRBV5-5, the J call TRBJ2-3; D call uncertain. V gave up 0 bases and J gave up 0 bases, with 8 bases separating them. The CDR3 runs 15 residues. CDR1 and CDR2 from the germline V gene are SGHKS and YYEKEE (reference sequence). CDR3 region: CASSLGTVSTDTQYF. CDR3 DNA: TGTGCCAGCAGCTTGGGTACGGTTAGCACAGATACGCAGTATTTT. Drawing the rest from reference TRBV5-5 and TRBJ2-3, the complete variable domain is DAGVTQSPTHLIKTRGQQVTLRCSPISGHKSVSWYQQVLGQGPQFIFQYYEKEERGRGNFPDRFSARQFPNYSSELNVNALLLGDSALYLCASSLGTVSTDTQYFGPGTRLTVL.